The clone carrying this TCR beta chain has only a few counts. No antigen is known for it. TCRdb recomputed calls from the RT-PCR reads with MiXCR, one row per CDR3 protein. The table has about 800,000 distinct CDR3 sequences, 20% to 25% seen once. The ends were cut back, 0 bases at V and 8 bases at J, with 13 bases in the middle. There are 14 residues in the CDR3. The germline V gene encodes CDR1 MRHNA and CDR2 SNTAGT. This entry belongs to a study of response to subunit inactivated influenza vaccine. General study results and limits: Authors suggested few new T cells are recruited by each seasonal influenza vaccination.

The chain links TRBV6-4 to TRBJ1-2; D gene uncertain. Sequencing was performed on PBMCs from blood, taken around 5 days after vaccination. This clonotype was sampled from a man aged 50-60 years who received an inactivated influenza vaccine. CDR3: CASSDSRQARGYTF. CDR3 DNA sequence: TGTGCCAGCAGTGACTCGAGGCAGGCACGGGGCTACACCTTC.